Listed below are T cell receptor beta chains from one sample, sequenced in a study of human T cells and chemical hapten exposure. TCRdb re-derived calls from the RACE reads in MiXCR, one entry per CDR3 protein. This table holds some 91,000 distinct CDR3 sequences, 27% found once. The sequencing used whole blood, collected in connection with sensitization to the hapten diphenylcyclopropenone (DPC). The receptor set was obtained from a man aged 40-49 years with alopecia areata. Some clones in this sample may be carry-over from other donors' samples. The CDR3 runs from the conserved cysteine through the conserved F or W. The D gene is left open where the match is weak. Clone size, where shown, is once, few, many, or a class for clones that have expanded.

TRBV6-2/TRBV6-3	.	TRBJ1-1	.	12	CASSYSVLEAFF	TGTGCCAGCAGTTACTCGGTCCTTGAAGCTTTCTTT
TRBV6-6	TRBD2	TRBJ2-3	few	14	CASRPGAGGDTQYF	TGTGCCAGCAGGCCAGGGGCGGGGGGAGATACGCAGTATTTT
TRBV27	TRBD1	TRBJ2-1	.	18	CASSLLGQGASSYNEQFF	TGTGCCAGCAGTTTGTTGGGACAGGGCGCGAGCTCCTACAATGAGCAGTTCTTC
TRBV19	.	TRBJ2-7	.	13	CASSMRGRYEQYF	TGTGCCAGTAGTATGCGGGGTCGGTACGAGCAGTACTTC
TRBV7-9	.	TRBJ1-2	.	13	CASSLETGYGYTF	TGTGCCAGCAGCTTAGAAACAGGGTATGGCTACACCTTC
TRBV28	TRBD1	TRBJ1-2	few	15	CASSPGQGGRYGYTF	TGTGCCAGCAGTCCCGGACAGGGAGGTCGCTATGGCTACACCTTC
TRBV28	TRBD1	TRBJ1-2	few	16	CASSFSEVGQGFGYTF	TGTGCCAGCAGTTTTAGTGAGGTGGGACAGGGTTTTGGCTACACCTTC
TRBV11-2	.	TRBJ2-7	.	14	CASSLEGGAYEQYF	TGTGCCAGCAGCTTAGAAGGAGGGGCCTACGAGCAGTACTTC
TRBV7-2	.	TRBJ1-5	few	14	CASSLRQGTQPQHF	TGTGCCAGCAGCTTGAGGCAGGGTACCCAGCCCCAGCATTTT
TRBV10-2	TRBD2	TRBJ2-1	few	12	CASSELGGREFF	TGCGCCAGCAGTGAGTTAGGCGGGAGAGAGTTCTTC
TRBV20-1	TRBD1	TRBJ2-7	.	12	CSAAGGSYEQYF	TGCAGTGCTGCAGGGGGCTCCTACGAGCAGTACTTC
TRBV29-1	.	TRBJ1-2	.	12	CSALTNYYGYTF	TGCAGCGCCCTGACAAACTACTATGGCTACACCTTC
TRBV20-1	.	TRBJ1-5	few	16	CSARGIQENSNQPQHF	TGCAGTGCTAGAGGGATACAGGAGAATAGCAATCAGCCCCAGCATTTT
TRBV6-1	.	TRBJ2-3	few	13	CASSEQASYTQYF	TGTGCCAGCAGTGAACAGGCATCATATACGCAGTATTTT
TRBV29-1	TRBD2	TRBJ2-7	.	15	CSVEGTRERDYEQYF	TGCAGCGTTGAAGGGACGCGGGAGCGGGACTACGAGCAGTACTTC
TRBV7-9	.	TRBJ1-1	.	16	CASSQTGTQERTEAFF	TGTGCCAGCAGTCAGACCGGGACACAAGAACGTACTGAAGCTTTCTTT
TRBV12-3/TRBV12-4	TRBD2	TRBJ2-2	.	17	CASRGNAGGPRTGELFF	TGTGCCAGCAGGGGTAACGCGGGAGGGCCCAGGACCGGGGAGCTGTTTTTT
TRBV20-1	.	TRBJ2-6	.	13	CSASLPGANVLTF	TGCAGTGCTAGTCTGCCCGGGGCCAACGTCCTGACTTTC
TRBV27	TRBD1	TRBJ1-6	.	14	CASSGGTVDSPLHF	TGTGCCAGCAGTGGAGGGACAGTAGATTCACCCCTCCACTTT
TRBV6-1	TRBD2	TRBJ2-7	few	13	CASSVQRDYEQYF	TGTGCCAGCAGTGTCCAGCGGGACTACGAGCAGTACTTC
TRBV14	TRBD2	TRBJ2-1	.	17	CASSQPGLAGVGNEQFF	TGTGCCAGCAGCCAACCCGGACTAGCGGGAGTAGGCAATGAGCAGTTCTTC
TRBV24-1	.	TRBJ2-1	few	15	CATSDSPSLGSEQFF	TGTGCCACCAGTGATTCCCCCAGCCTAGGCAGTGAGCAGTTCTTC
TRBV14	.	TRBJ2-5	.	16	CASSRAVGLLEETQYF	TGTGCCAGCAGCCGAGCCGTGGGACTGCTAGAAGAGACCCAGTACTTC
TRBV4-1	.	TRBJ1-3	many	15	CASSQDRGTGNTIYF	TGCGCCAGCAGCCAAGATAGGGGGACTGGAAACACCATATATTTT
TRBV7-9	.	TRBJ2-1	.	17	CASSRGALGEIYNEQFF	TGTGCCAGCAGCCGAGGCGCATTGGGGGAAATTTACAATGAGCAGTTCTTC
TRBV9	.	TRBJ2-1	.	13	CASSVGLANEQFF	TGTGCCAGCAGCGTAGGGTTGGCCAATGAGCAGTTCTTC
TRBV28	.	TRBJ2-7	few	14	CASSFFDSSYEQYF	TGTGCCAGCAGTTTCTTCGACTCCTCCTACGAGCAGTACTTC
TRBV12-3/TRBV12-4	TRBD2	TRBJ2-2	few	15	CASSDRLAPTGELFF	TGTGCCAGCAGCGATAGACTAGCTCCCACCGGGGAGCTGTTTTTT
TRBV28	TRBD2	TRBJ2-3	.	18	CASRNRPGLAGFTDTQYF	TGTGCCAGCAGGAACCGACCGGGACTAGCGGGATTCACAGATACGCAGTATTTT
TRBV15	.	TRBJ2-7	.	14	CATSRVAQAYEQYF	TGTGCCACCAGCAGAGTGGCACAGGCCTACGAGCAGTACTTC
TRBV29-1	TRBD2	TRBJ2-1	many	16	CSVVGTSGSTYNEQFF	TGCAGCGTTGTAGGGACTAGCGGGAGTACCTACAATGAGCAGTTCTTC
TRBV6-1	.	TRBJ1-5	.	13	CASRDRRYQPQHF	TGTGCCAGCAGGGACAGACGTTATCAGCCCCAGCATTTT
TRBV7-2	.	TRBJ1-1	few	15	CASSLGSGAWTEAFF	TGTGCCAGCAGCTTGGGGTCAGGGGCATGGACTGAAGCTTTCTTT
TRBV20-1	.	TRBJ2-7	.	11	CSARDLYEQYF	TGCAGTGCTAGAGATCTCTACGAGCAGTACTTC
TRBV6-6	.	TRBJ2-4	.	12	CASSYAKNIQYF	TGTGCCAGCAGTTACGCCAAAAACATTCAGTACTTC
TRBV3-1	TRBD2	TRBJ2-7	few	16	CASSQKGGLRSYEQYF	TGTGCCAGCAGCCAAAAGGGAGGGCTGAGGTCCTACGAGCAGTACTTC
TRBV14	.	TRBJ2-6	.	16	CASSPNTRTGANVLTF	TGTGCCAGCAGCCCGAACACTAGAACTGGGGCCAACGTCCTGACTTTC
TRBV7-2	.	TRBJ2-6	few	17	CASSSGSLFSGANVLTF	TGTGCCAGCAGCTCGGGCAGCCTTTTCTCTGGGGCCAACGTCCTGACTTTC
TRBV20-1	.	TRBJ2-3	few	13	CSALGMSGDTQYF	TGCAGTGCTCTCGGGATGAGCGGAGATACGCAGTATTTT
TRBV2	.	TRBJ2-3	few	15	CASSPGEEVTDTQYF	TGTGCCAGCAGTCCGGGGGAGGAGGTCACAGATACGCAGTATTTT
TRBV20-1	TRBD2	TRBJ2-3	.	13	CSATSGGGDTQYF	TGCAGTGCTACTAGCGGGGGGGGGGATACGCAGTATTTT
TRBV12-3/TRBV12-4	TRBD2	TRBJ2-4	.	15	CASSLGGGEKNIQYF	TGTGCCAGCAGTTTAGGGGGGGGGGAGAAAAACATTCAGTACTTC
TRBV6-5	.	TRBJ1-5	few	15	CASSSGQLGNQPQHF	TGTGCCAGCAGCTCCGGACAGTTAGGCAATCAGCCCCAGCATTTT
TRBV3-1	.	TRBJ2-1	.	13	CASSLAPYNEQFF	TGTGCCAGCAGTCTAGCGCCCTACAATGAGCAGTTCTTC
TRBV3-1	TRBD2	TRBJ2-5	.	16	CASSQGLAGHQETQYF	TGTGCCAGCAGCCAGGGACTAGCGGGCCACCAAGAGACCCAGTACTTC
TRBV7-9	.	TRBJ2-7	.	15	CASSLERKNSYEQYF	TGTGCCAGCAGCTTAGAGCGGAAGAACTCCTACGAGCAGTACTTC
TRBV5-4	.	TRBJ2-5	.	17	CASSSESGQSSRETQYF	TGTGCCAGCAGCTCGGAATCTGGACAGTCATCCAGGGAGACCCAGTACTTC
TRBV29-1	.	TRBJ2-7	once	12	CSVAGASYEQYF	TGCAGCGTTGCAGGGGCCTCCTACGAGCAGTACTTC
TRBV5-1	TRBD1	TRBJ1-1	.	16	CASSPGTGNMNTEAFF	TGCGCCAGCAGCCCCGGGACAGGGAACATGAACACTGAAGCTTTCTTT
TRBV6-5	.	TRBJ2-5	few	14	CASSYSVRSETQYF	TGTGCCAGCAGTTACTCGGTTAGGTCTGAGACCCAGTACTTC
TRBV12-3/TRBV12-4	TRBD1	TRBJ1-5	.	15	CASSRGQGMRQPQHF	TGTGCCAGCAGCCGGGGACAGGGAATGCGTCAGCCCCAGCATTTT
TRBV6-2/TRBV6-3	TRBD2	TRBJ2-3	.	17	CASRLRTSGRAEDTQYF	TGTGCCAGCAGACTCCGGACTAGCGGGAGGGCAGAAGATACGCAGTATTTT
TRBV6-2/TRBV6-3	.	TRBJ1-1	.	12	CASRRTNTEAFF	TGTGCCAGCCGAAGAACGAACACTGAAGCTTTCTTT
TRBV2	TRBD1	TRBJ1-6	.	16	CASSLPGTGINSPLHF	TGTGCCAGCAGTCTACCCGGGACAGGGATTAATTCACCCCTCCACTTT